One T cell receptor (beta chain) is described in this entry. Its antigen remains unknown. The PCR ran on 60 Vbeta and 13 Jbeta primers. Sequenced by immunoSEQ multiplex PCR; TCRdb stores in-frame clones only, minus some. Of about 120,000 clones in the sample, about four fifths were seen once. The data belong to a study of cytomegalovirus exposure and HLA in healthy donors. Study results and caveats: The study put under 200 TCR beta chains on its list as cytomegalovirus-associated. One cluster of highly shared sequence variants probably arose as a sequencing artifact. Published work reported that the classifier diagnosed cytomegalovirus status with high specificity and sensitivity. Previous analysis showed most TCR beta V segments were productive about 87% or about 30% of the time.

This TCR was recovered from a female donor in good health and CMV-seropositive. The specimen sequenced was PBMCs.

The CDR3 region is CASSPREDTQYF. The CDR3, as DNA: TGTGCCAGCTCACCACGGGAGGATACGCAGTATTTT. This chain links TRBV18 with TRBJ2-3, with D perhaps matching TRBD2 (5 bases). This CDR3 is built from 12 residues. V dropped 1 base and J dropped 6 bases, with 5 bases sitting between them. CDR1 is KGHSH, CDR2 LQKENI, per germline.